A single sample is the source of the 13 T cell receptor beta chains below, sequenced in a study of identical twins. TCRdb passed the 5' RACE reads through MiXCR, listing each CDR3 protein once. The table lists some 240,000 distinct CDR3 sequences, about 8.3% of them singletons. This same sample was also taken into another study, of yellow fever vaccine responses in identical twins.

Sequencing used CD8+ T cells sorted from blood. Receptors were obtained from a woman between 18 and 29 years old in good health.

This clonotype turned up a few times. V and J are TRBV7-9 and TRBJ2-1, with D perhaps TRBD1 (6 bases). Germline lookup yields CDR1 SEHNR and CDR2 FQNEAQ (reference sequence). This CDR3 has 14 residues. With 7 bases removed from V and 10 bases from J, the gap between germline ends came to 20 bases. In DNA, the CDR3 is TGTGCCAGCACCACACTGCCACAGGGCGAGGAGCAGTTCTTC. It yields the protein CASTTLPQGEEQFF.

The V and J genes are TRBV12-3 or TRBV12-4 and TRBJ1-2; 8 bases are a match to TRBD1. The CDR3 is 13 residues long. V shed 6 bases, J shed 4 bases, and the junction held 4 bases outside the gene matches. The CDR3 here is CASSSTGAYGYTF. For the CDR3, the DNA is TGTGCCAGCAGCTCGACAGGGGCCTATGGCTACACCTTC.

The sample holds many counts of this clonotype. This chain uses TRBV5-1 with TRBJ2-1; D is possibly TRBD2 (5 bases). V lost 0 bases, J lost 10 bases, and 17 bases lay in between. Looked up from germline, CDR1 is SGHRS and CDR2 is YFSETQ. This CDR3 is built from 15 residues. For the CDR3, the DNA is TGCGCCAGCAGCTTGGGAGCGGCGGTAAATGAAGAGCAGTTCTTC. This codes for CASSLGAAVNEEQFF.

Many counts were recorded for this clonotype. The V call is TRBV7-9, the J call TRBJ2-7; 7 bases map to TRBD1. The CDR3 consists of 13 residues. V shed 2 bases and J 3 bases; nucleotides not matched to a gene: 1. Germline V gene lookup returns CDR1 SEHNR and CDR2 FQNEAQ (reference sequence). As DNA, the CDR3 is TGTGCCAGCAGCTTACAGGGGGACTACGAGCAGTACTTC. Residues: CASSLQGDYEQYF.

The chain employs TRBV28 and TRBJ2-1, with 8 nucleotides matching TRBD1. Germline V lookup: CDR1 MDHEN, CDR2 SYDVKM. V was clipped by 5 bases and J by 2 bases; unmatched bases: 11. This CDR3 is built from 17 residues. Here the CDR3 DNA reads TGTGCCAGCAGTAATCCCGGGACAGGTGATACCTACAATGAGCAGTTCTTC. Its translation is CASSNPGTGDTYNEQFF.

This chain uses TRBV20-1 with TRBJ2-5, with TRBD2 matching 8 bases. This CDR3 is built from 14 residues. Germline V gives CDR1 DFQATT, CDR2 SNEGSKA (reference sequence). Trimming cost V 1 base and J 4 bases; bases outside gene matches: 5. For the CDR3, the DNA is TGCAGTGCTAGAGCGGGGGGGGTCGGAGAGACCCAGTACTTC. Amino acids: CSARAGGVGETQYF.

The rearrangement uses TRBV7-8 and TRBJ2-7; D is perhaps TRBD2 (7 bases). V lost 5 bases to trimming and J lost 6 bases, with 20 bases between them. CDR3 length equals 15 residues. Germline V gives CDR1 SGHVS, CDR2 FQNEAQ. The CDR3 region has the DNA TGTGCCAGCAGCCGCGCTCGGGGGGCAGAGTCCGAGCAGTACTTC. Its protein product is CASSRARGAESEQYF.

This clonotype was seen a handful of times. CDR3 DNA sequence: TGTGCCAGCAGCCCGCGCTGGTCAGGGGGCACAGATACGCAGTATTTT. Its translation is CASSPRWSGGTDTQYF. The chain is built from TRBV7-2 and TRBJ2-3, with D possibly matching TRBD1 (6 bases). Trimming shortened V by 5 bases and J by 1 base, and 16 bases separated the two germline ends. CDR3 length: 16 residues. Germline CDR1 SGHTA, CDR2 FQGNSA.

This clonotype was detected only a few times. The CDR3: CASSQEGGVDTQYF. Here the CDR3 DNA reads TGTGCCAGCAGCCAAGAGGGGGGTGTGGATACGCAGTATTTT. This chain joins TRBV3-1 and TRBJ2-3, with D possibly matching TRBD2 (6 bases). CDR3 size: 14 residues. The V gene lost 0 bases and the J gene lost 6 bases, with 10 bases spanning the gap. Per the germline V gene, CDR1 is LGHDT and CDR2 is YNNKEL (reference sequence).

This clonotype was found many times. The chain is built from TRBV4-1 and TRBJ2-7; the D is unclear. This CDR3 comprises 13 residues. Germline V gives CDR1 MGHRA, CDR2 YSYEKL. V gave up 1 base and J gave up 4 bases, with 8 bases separating them. CDR3 nucleotide sequence: TGCGCCAGCAGCCAAGGTCAGATATACGAGCAGTACTTC. Its protein product is CASSQGQIYEQYF.

This chain uses TRBV27 with TRBJ2-7, with TRBD2 matching over 11 bases. CDR1 MNHEY and CDR2 SMNVEV come from the germline V gene (reference sequence). J gave up 5 bases and V 7 bases, and 10 bases lay outside the gene matches. The CDR3 is 15 residues long. The CDR3 sequence: CASNCPSGRCHEQYF. The CDR3 nucleotides read TGTGCCAGCAATTGCCCTAGCGGGAGGTGCCACGAGCAGTACTTC.

This clonotype was seen a handful of times. The V and J genes are TRBV20-1 and TRBJ2-7, with 13 bases that match TRBD2. The V gene's germline CDR1 is DFQATT and CDR2 SNEGSKA (reference sequence). The CDR3 extends over 17 amino acids. V shed 2 bases, J shed 5 bases, and the junction held 12 bases outside the gene matches. Here the CDR3 DNA reads TGCAGTGCTAGACCAACAGGGGGGACTAGCGGGATCCACGAGCAGTACTTC. It yields the protein CSARPTGGTSGIHEQYF.

This clonotype has a count of ten or more. The chain is built from TRBV6-2 or TRBV6-3 and TRBJ2-7; 10 positions agree with TRBD1. CDR1 and CDR2 (germline): MNHEY, SVGEGT. The CDR3 length is 15 residues. Losses at the gene ends were 2 bases for V and 2 bases for J; bases not matched to a gene: 3. DNA of the CDR3: TGTGCCAGCAGTTACGGGACAGGGGAAACCTACGAGCAGTACTTC. Translating gives CASSYGTGETYEQYF.